The sequence of this TCR beta chain was determined in a study of T-cell memory formation after mild COVID-19. TCR alpha and TCR beta cDNA libraries with sample barcodes and UMIs came from 5'RACE using constant-segment primers. TCRdb called the 5' RACE reads again in MiXCR, with one record for every CDR3 protein. The profile shows some 54,000 distinct CDR3 sequences, around a tenth of them singletons. This clonotype was seen a handful of times. As yet, its antigen is unknown. General study results and limits: Of the contracting clones, CD4+ ones lay mainly in CM and EM, and CD8+ ones in EMRA.

The CDR3 has 15 residues. V lost 5 bases to trimming and J lost 7 bases; unmatched junction nucleotides: 11. CDR1 is SGHTA and CDR2 is FQGNSA in the germline V gene. The chain is built from TRBV7-2 and TRBJ2-5, with TRBD2 matching over 9 bases. The source is a man aged 18 to 29 who had mild COVID-19 (a few samples of this study predate the infection). Cell type and time point are not known. Sequencing was carried out using PBMCs or a T cell subset sorted from them (not recorded which). CDR3 sequence reads: CASSTEAGGGRTQYF. Written as DNA, the CDR3 is TGTGCCAGCAGCACCGAAGCGGGGGGCGGGCGGACCCAGTACTTC.